This TCR beta chain stems from a study of T cells in Graves' hyperthyroidism and ophthalmopathy. RNA transcripts provided the source from which TCR beta CDR3 regions were amplified. In the first-round RT-PCR of the TCR CDR3, the HTBI primer set was used. TCRdb re-analysed the multiplex PCR reads in MiXCR, keeping a single row per CDR3 protein. This table holds nearly 250,000 distinct CDR3 sequences, around 26% found once. This clonotype appeared a few times. The sequencing input was blood. This receptor was taken from a woman in her 40s with Graves' ophthalmopathy.

CDR3 DNA sequence: TGTGCCAGCAGTTACAAGACCGCGACCATTAATGGCTACACCTTC. It encodes CASSYKTATINGYTF. V and J are TRBV6-2 or TRBV6-3 and TRBJ1-2; D is unresolved. Trimming shortened V by 2 bases and J by 6 bases, and 16 bases separated the two germline ends. The CDR3 spans 15 residues. Germline assignment: CDR1 MNHEY and CDR2 SVGEGT.